This paragraph covers one T cell receptor (beta chain) sequence. Antigen: not known. The source of the sample is a study of T cells expressing NK-cell markers. Looking at the study overall: Sequencing covered eight donors, seven HCMV-seropositive and one seronegative. Study findings and constraints: These same clonotypes (in four donors) also led the CD3+CD56-NKG2C+ fraction. Dominant NKG2C+ clonotypes in five to seven donors made up roughly 1.0-8% of CD8+ T cells.

Germline CDR1 SGHRS, CDR2 YFSETQ. The CDR3 is 18 residues long. The TCR beta cDNA came from 5'RACE template switching with UMIs. TCRdb reprocessed the 5' RACE reads and keeps a single row for each CDR3 protein, giving no DNA. The sample holds 300,000 or so distinct CDR3 sequences. The clonotype comes from a woman between 18 and 75 years old in good health. J is TRBJ2-5 and V is TRBV5-1; TCRdb's assignment of TRBD2 cannot be checked, as there is no DNA. Sample: blood T cells: a sorted CD56 or NKG2C T cell subset, CD4+ or CD8+ T cells, or bulk PBMC T cells (not recorded which). The CDR3 sequence: CASSLGGLAGGRQETQYF. The variable domain in full, with the rest retrieved from reference TRBV5-1 and TRBJ2-5, is KAGVTQTPRYLIKTRGQQVTLSCSPISGHRSVSWYQQTPGQGLQFLFEYFSETQRNKGNFPGRFSGRQFSNSRSEMNVSTLELGDSALYLCASSLGGLAGGRQETQYFGPGTRLLVL.